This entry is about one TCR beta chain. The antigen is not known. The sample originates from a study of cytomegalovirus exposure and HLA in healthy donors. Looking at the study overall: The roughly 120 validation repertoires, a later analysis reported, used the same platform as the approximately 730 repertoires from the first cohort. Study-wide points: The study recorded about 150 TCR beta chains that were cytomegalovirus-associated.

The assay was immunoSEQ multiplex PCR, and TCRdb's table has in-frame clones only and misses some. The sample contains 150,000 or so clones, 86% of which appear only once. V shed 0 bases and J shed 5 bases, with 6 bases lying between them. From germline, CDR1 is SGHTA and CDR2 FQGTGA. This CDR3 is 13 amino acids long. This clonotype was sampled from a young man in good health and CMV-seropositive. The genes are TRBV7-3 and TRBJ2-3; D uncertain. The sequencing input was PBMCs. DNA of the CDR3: TGTGCCAGCAGCTTAACGCACGGAGATACGCAGTATTTT. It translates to CASSLTHGDTQYF.